The 5 T cell receptor beta chains below were found in one sample sequenced in a study of T cell clusters in autoimmune cytopenias. TRB was amplified by touch-down multiplex PCR, primer pools A and B combined. TCRdb reanalyzed the multiplex PCR reads, giving one entry per CDR3 protein sequence and no DNA. The sample yields several thousand distinct CDR3 sequences, of which the top ten take up around 8.3%. Some 38,000 genome equivalents of blood DNA were amplified for TRB. Sequencing was carried out using peripheral blood. Source of these receptors: a human donor with an autoimmune cytopenia or autoimmune hepatitis (not recorded which).

This clonotype is classed as medium-sized (0.01 to 0.1%) by frequency. The J gene is TRBJ2-2, the V gene TRBV6-5; the TRBD2 assignment by TCRdb is unverifiable without DNA. The CDR3 totals 14 residues. Germline V gene data show CDR1 as MNHEY and CDR2 as SVGAGI. CDR3 region: CASGTSGNTGELFF.

This clonotype counts as medium-sized by frequency. This chain links TRBV15 with TRBJ1-5; the D call from TCRdb, TRBD1, cannot be confirmed without DNA. CDR1 and CDR2 (germline): LNHNV, YYDKDF (reference sequence). The CDR3 runs to 14 residues. The CDR3 reads CATSKDRVVQPQHF.

This clonotype is identified as medium-sized (0.01 to 0.1%) from frequency. The genes are TRBV19 and TRBJ2-5; the TCRdb call, TRBD2, lacks DNA for checking. The CDR3 contains 15 residues. The germline V gene has CDR1 LNHDA and CDR2 SQIVND (reference sequence). CDR3: CASRLSGSYGETQYF.

This clonotype is classed as medium-sized by frequency. This chain's CDR3 is CSVVRAGGDTNEKLFF. The V call is TRBV29-1, the J call TRBJ1-4; TCRdb selects TRBD1, and the lack of DNA leaves this call unchecked. The CDR3 is 16 amino acids. Germline values: CDR1 SQVTM, CDR2 ANQGSEA. Together with reference TRBV29-1 and TRBJ1-4, the CDR3 gives the full variable domain: SAVISQKPSRDICQRGTSLTIQCQVDSQVTMMFWYRQQPGQSLTLIATANQGSEATYESGFVIDKFPISRPNLTFSTLTVSNMSPEDSSIYLCSVVRAGGDTNEKLFFGSGTQLSVL.

Its frequency marks this clonotype as medium-sized. The CDR3 region is CASSTSSGSTDTQYF. This rearrangement joins TRBV19 to TRBJ2-3; no DNA is available, so the TRBD2 call from TCRdb remains unchecked. This CDR3 contains 15 residues. Germline V gene data show CDR1 as LNHDA and CDR2 as SQIVND (reference sequence).